The sequence of this TCR beta chain was determined in a study of cytomegalovirus exposure and HLA in healthy donors. Study information: The study's early data release held about 80 million unique TCRs from HLA-typed donors.

V dropped 9 bases and J dropped 7 bases, with 16 bases sitting between them. The CDR3 consists of 13 residues. From germline, CDR1 is MDHEN and CDR2 SYDVKM. PCR primers comprised 60 Vbeta and 13 Jbeta primers. Clones were read by immunoSEQ multiplex PCR, and TCRdb kept only the in-frame ones, dropping some. The top ten hold approximately 1.4% of the sample, which has about 200,000 clones, 65% to 90% seen once. The chain links TRBV28 to TRBJ1-5; D is perhaps TRBD1 (6 bases). The clonotype comes from a girl between 5 and 17 years old in good health and CMV-seronegative. Material for sequencing was PBMCs. The CDR3 DNA reads TGTGCCAGGAGTAGGGGGTACGGGCAGCCCCAGCATTTT. It translates to CARSRGYGQPQHF.